Listed below are T cell receptor beta chains from one sample, sequenced in a study of T-cell memory formation after mild COVID-19. MiXCR, run by TCRdb on the 5' RACE reads, gives a single entry per CDR3 protein. Of fewer than 350,000 distinct CDR3 sequences in the sample, roughly 18% were seen once. The sequenced sample consisted of PBMCs or a T cell subset sorted from them (not recorded which). The receptor source for this set is a man between 18 and 29 years old who had mild COVID-19 (a few samples of this study predate the infection). Cell type and time point are not known. The CDR3 runs from the conserved cysteine through the conserved F or W. A D gene is named only where the DNA matches it firmly. The listing skips clone size in some rows; elsewhere it reads once, few, many or a size class.

- - TRBJ1-3 TRBV7-9 CASSSWVNTIYF TGTGCCAGCAGCTCTTGGGTAAACACCATATATTTT
few - TRBJ1-1 TRBV4-3 CASSQGHLTEAFF TGCGCCAGCAGCCAGGGACACCTCACTGAAGCTTTCTTT
- - TRBJ1-1 TRBV15 CATSRVEAGDTEAFF TGTGCCACCAGCAGAGTAGAAGCGGGGGACACTGAAGCTTTCTTT
- - TRBJ2-1 TRBV20-1 CSARPEGGPRGQFF TGCAGTGCTAGACCAGAAGGGGGGCCGAGAGGGCAGTTCTTC
few TRBD2 TRBJ2-1 TRBV7-6 CASSLWSALAGRREDNEQFF TGTGCCAGCAGCCTCTGGTCCGCGCTAGCGGGGAGGCGAGAGGACAATGAGCAGTTCTTC
- TRBD1 TRBJ1-2 TRBV5-6 CASSFGTGYYGYTF TGTGCCAGCAGCTTCGGGACAGGGTACTATGGCTACACCTTC
- TRBD2 TRBJ2-1 TRBV9 CASSVGGGGLNEQFF TGTGCCAGCAGCGTAGGCGGCGGGGGGCTGAATGAGCAGTTCTTC
- TRBD2 TRBJ2-5 TRBV5-1 CASSLDPPARGLAGGQETQYF TGCGCCAGCAGCTTGGACCCCCCCGCCCGGGGGCTAGCGGGGGGGCAAGAGACCCAGTACTTC
- - TRBJ2-7 TRBV20-1 CSARSNDALYF TGCAGTGCTAGGTCGAACGACGCGCTGTACTTC
- - TRBJ2-7 TRBV12-3/TRBV12-4 CASSLGGAVEQYF TGTGCCAGCAGTTTGGGGGGGGCGGTCGAGCAGTACTTC
- - TRBJ1-6 TRBV9 CASSPRVAYNSPLHF TGTGCCAGCAGCCCCAGGGTCGCCTATAATTCACCCCTCCACTTT
many - TRBJ2-7 TRBV21-1 CASSSRRPRGQGEQYF TGTGCCAGCAGCTCAAGGAGGCCCAGGGGGCAGGGGGAGCAGTACTTC
many - TRBJ2-5 TRBV5-1 CASSLFAGTAGGTQYF TGCGCCAGCAGCTTGTTCGCCGGGACAGCCGGGGGGACCCAGTACTTC
- - TRBJ2-1 TRBV7-8 CASSLDPNAYLGEQFF TGTGCCAGCAGCTTAGATCCAAACGCATATTTGGGTGAGCAGTTCTTC
few - TRBJ1-5 TRBV5-4 CASSEDGNQPQHF TGTGCCAGCAGCGAGGACGGTAATCAGCCCCAGCATTTT